The rows below give T cell receptor beta chains drawn from one sample of a study of cytomegalovirus exposure and HLA in healthy donors. Measured with immunoSEQ multiplex PCR; TCRdb has only the in-frame clones, and not every one. The table has about 130,000 clones, approximately 82% seen once. The sequencing sample was made of PBMCs. Source of these receptors: a man between 18 and 29 years old in good health and CMV-seropositive. Each CDR3 is given with its conserved first and last residue. D genes are given only for firm matches. Size is stated for part of the rows, as once, few or many counts, or as a class when the clone is expanded.

D gene | J gene | clone size | V gene | CDR3 protein | CDR3 DNA
- | TRBJ1-1 | - | TRBV5-6 | CASSFRDLNTEAFF | TGTGCCAGCAGCTTTCGGGACTTGAACACTGAAGCTTTCTTT
- | TRBJ1-1 | - | TRBV29-1 | CSVLSTEAFF | TGCAGCGTTCTAAGCACTGAAGCTTTCTTT
- | TRBJ1-6 | few | TRBV6-1 | CASTGRETYNSPLHF | TGTGCCAGCACAGGGCGTGAAACCTATAATTCACCCCTCCACTTT
- | TRBJ2-7 | - | TRBV21-1 | CARPDSGDSYEQYF | TGTGCCAGGCCAGACTCAGGGGACTCCTACGAGCAGTACTTC
- | TRBJ1-4 | - | TRBV9 | CASSPDRYNEKLFF | TGTGCCAGCAGCCCCGACAGGTATAATGAAAAACTGTTTTTT
TRBD1 | TRBJ1-2 | - | TRBV9 | CASSEGTGNYGYTF | TGTGCCAGCAGCGAGGGGACAGGGAACTATGGCTACACCTTC
- | TRBJ1-1 | - | TRBV5-6 | CASSLPQNTEAFF | TGTGCCAGCAGCCTCCCACAGAACACTGAAGCTTTCTTT
TRBD1 | TRBJ2-7 | many | TRBV10-1 | CASSETLGQGLKQYF | TGCGCCAGCAGTGAGACCTTGGGACAGGGATTGAAGCAGTACTTC
TRBD1 | TRBJ2-7 | - | TRBV10-3 | CAISELGQGSYEQYF | TGTGCCATCAGTGAGTTGGGACAGGGCTCCTACGAGCAGTACTTC
TRBD1 | TRBJ2-7 | - | TRBV28 | CASSFTDRTYEQYF | TGTGCCAGCAGTTTTACGGACAGGACCTACGAGCAGTACTTC
- | TRBJ2-1 | - | TRBV6-5 | CASSPLAGVSNEQFF | TGTGCCAGCAGCCCGTTGGCAGGGGTCAGTAATGAGCAGTTCTTC
- | TRBJ1-4 | - | TRBV6-5 | CASQDNEKLFF | TGTGCCTCTCAGGATAATGAAAAACTGTTTTTT
TRBD1 | TRBJ1-1 | once | TRBV29-1 | CSVKTGGNLDTEAFF | TGCAGCGTCAAGACAGGGGGTAATTTGGACACTGAAGCTTTCTTT
- | TRBJ2-5 | - | TRBV6-6 | CATQGQETQYF | TGTGCCACACAGGGTCAAGAGACCCAGTACTTC
- | TRBJ2-7 | once | TRBV6-5 | CASSYSGSLSSYEQYF | TGTGCCAGCAGTTACTCCGGGAGCCTGAGCTCCTACGAGCAGTACTTC
- | TRBJ2-1 | - | TRBV29-1 | CSVEAGAGDEQFF | TGCAGCGTTGAAGCAGGGGCCGGCGATGAGCAGTTCTTC
- | TRBJ2-3 | - | TRBV6-6 | CASTEGYTDTQYF | TGTGCCAGCACGGAGGGATATACAGATACGCAGTATTTT
- | TRBJ1-1 | few | TRBV4-1 | CASSQEGGGRMNTEAFF | TGCGCCAGCAGCCAAGAGGGCGGGGGAAGGATGAACACTGAAGCTTTCTTT
- | TRBJ1-6 | - | TRBV6-5 | CASSFAGTAYNSPPHF | TGTGCCAGCAGTTTTGCGGGGACTGCCTATAATTCACCCCCCCACTTT
- | TRBJ1-1 | - | TRBV27 | CASRLGGPVTEAFF | TGTGCCAGCAGGCTGGGGGGTCCGGTCACTGAAGCTTTCTTT
- | TRBJ2-3 | once | TRBV7-9 | CASSLKGGDTQYF | TGTGCCAGCAGCTTAAAGGGGGGGGATACGCAGTATTTT
- | TRBJ1-5 | - | TRBV7-6 | CASSLGFGNQPQHF | TGTGCCAGCAGCTTAGGATTCGGGAATCAGCCCCAGCACTTT
TRBD1 | TRBJ2-7 | - | TRBV7-8 | CASSLGQGAYEQYF | TGTGCCAGCAGCTTGGGACAGGGGGCCTACGAGCAGTACTTC
TRBD2 | TRBJ2-5 | - | TRBV2 | CASTSGTSGRPMNF | TGTGCCAGCACTTCCGGTACTAGCGGGCGACCTATGAACTTC
- | TRBJ1-6 | - | TRBV19 | CASSNREVNSPLHF | TGTGCCAGTAGTAACCGGGAGGTTAATTCACCCCTCCACTTT
TRBD2 | TRBJ2-1 | few | TRBV5-4 | CASSLAWRGGNEQFF | TGTGCCAGCAGCTTGGCCTGGCGGGGGGGAAATGAGCAGTTCTTC
- | TRBJ2-5 | - | TRBV28 | CASAGQSYQETQYF | TGTGCCAGCGCTGGACAATCTTACCAGGAGACCCAGTACTTC
TRBD1 | TRBJ2-7 | - | TRBV4-1 | CASSQDKGAAYEQYF | TGCGCCAGCAGCCAAGATAAGGGGGCTGCCTACGAGCAGTACTTC
TRBD2 | TRBJ2-3 | - | TRBV5-1 | CASSLPSLAVTDTQYF | TGCGCCAGCAGCTTGCCATCCCTAGCGGTTACAGATACGCAGTATTTT
- | TRBJ1-4 | few | TRBV5-6 | CASRSRGEGTQLFF | TGTGCCAGCAGATCTAGGGGCGAGGGGACACAACTGTTTTTT
- | TRBJ2-7 | - | TRBV27 | CASSFGGGGYEQYF | TGTGCCAGCAGTTTTGGAGGGGGCGGATACGAGCAGTACTTC
- | TRBJ1-5 | - | TRBV10-2 | CASGQGRVNQPQHF | TGCGCCAGCGGCCAGGGTAGGGTAAATCAGCCCCAGCATTTT
TRBD2 | TRBJ2-1 | few | TRBV7-9 | CASSRPGTSGVHEQFF | TGTGCCAGCAGCCGCCCCGGGACTAGCGGGGTCCATGAGCAGTTCTTC